This T cell receptor beta chain was obtained from a study of T cell responses to AZD1222 COVID-19 vaccine. On the study more broadly: The analysis combined second doses at about 4 or about 12 weeks.

Details on this clone: Its specificity is unknown.

Sequencing was performed with immunoSEQ multiplex PCR; in TCRdb, only in-frame clones are kept and a portion is missing. The sample has some 200,000 clones; 85% to 90% are singletons. The V gene lost 3 bases and the J gene lost 6 bases, with 12 bases spanning the gap. There are 13 residues in the CDR3. CDR1 is SGHTA, CDR2 FQGNSA, per germline. Notes on the study in general: Within unmutated variant regions lay the reported targets of nearly half of spike-specific TCRs. Samples come after the peak T cell response, not at day 14. Just 5 to 7 people given AZD1222 tested seropositive at baseline.

Specimen: peripheral blood, collected on day 0 of AZD1222 vaccination. The chain recombines TRBV7-2 with TRBJ2-7, with TRBD2 as a possible D gene (7 bases). The clonotype originates from an adult in good health. The CDR3 sequence is CASSFKGGFEQYF. The CDR3 bases are TGTGCCAGCAGCTTTAAGGGGGGGTTCGAGCAGTACTTC.